This T cell receptor beta chain emerged from a study of T cell responses to AZD1222 COVID-19 vaccine. Only in-frame clones appear in the TCRdb table, and some are missing; sequencing was by immunoSEQ multiplex PCR. The sample carries around 100,000 clones, approximately 90% recorded once. CDR3 length equals 15 residues. Losses at the gene ends were 4 bases for V and 2 bases for J; bases not matched to a gene: 6. CDR1 and CDR2 from the germline V gene are LGHDT and YNNKEL (reference sequence). The rearrangement joins TRBV3-1 (or the pseudogene TRBV3-2) to TRBJ2-3; TRBD1 matches 7 bases. The starting material was peripheral blood, obtained on day 0 of AZD1222 vaccination. This TCR was recovered from an adult in good health. The chain's CDR3 is CASSLEGANTDTQYF. As DNA, the CDR3 is TGTGCCAGCAGCCTCGAGGGGGCTAACACAGATACGCAGTATTTT.